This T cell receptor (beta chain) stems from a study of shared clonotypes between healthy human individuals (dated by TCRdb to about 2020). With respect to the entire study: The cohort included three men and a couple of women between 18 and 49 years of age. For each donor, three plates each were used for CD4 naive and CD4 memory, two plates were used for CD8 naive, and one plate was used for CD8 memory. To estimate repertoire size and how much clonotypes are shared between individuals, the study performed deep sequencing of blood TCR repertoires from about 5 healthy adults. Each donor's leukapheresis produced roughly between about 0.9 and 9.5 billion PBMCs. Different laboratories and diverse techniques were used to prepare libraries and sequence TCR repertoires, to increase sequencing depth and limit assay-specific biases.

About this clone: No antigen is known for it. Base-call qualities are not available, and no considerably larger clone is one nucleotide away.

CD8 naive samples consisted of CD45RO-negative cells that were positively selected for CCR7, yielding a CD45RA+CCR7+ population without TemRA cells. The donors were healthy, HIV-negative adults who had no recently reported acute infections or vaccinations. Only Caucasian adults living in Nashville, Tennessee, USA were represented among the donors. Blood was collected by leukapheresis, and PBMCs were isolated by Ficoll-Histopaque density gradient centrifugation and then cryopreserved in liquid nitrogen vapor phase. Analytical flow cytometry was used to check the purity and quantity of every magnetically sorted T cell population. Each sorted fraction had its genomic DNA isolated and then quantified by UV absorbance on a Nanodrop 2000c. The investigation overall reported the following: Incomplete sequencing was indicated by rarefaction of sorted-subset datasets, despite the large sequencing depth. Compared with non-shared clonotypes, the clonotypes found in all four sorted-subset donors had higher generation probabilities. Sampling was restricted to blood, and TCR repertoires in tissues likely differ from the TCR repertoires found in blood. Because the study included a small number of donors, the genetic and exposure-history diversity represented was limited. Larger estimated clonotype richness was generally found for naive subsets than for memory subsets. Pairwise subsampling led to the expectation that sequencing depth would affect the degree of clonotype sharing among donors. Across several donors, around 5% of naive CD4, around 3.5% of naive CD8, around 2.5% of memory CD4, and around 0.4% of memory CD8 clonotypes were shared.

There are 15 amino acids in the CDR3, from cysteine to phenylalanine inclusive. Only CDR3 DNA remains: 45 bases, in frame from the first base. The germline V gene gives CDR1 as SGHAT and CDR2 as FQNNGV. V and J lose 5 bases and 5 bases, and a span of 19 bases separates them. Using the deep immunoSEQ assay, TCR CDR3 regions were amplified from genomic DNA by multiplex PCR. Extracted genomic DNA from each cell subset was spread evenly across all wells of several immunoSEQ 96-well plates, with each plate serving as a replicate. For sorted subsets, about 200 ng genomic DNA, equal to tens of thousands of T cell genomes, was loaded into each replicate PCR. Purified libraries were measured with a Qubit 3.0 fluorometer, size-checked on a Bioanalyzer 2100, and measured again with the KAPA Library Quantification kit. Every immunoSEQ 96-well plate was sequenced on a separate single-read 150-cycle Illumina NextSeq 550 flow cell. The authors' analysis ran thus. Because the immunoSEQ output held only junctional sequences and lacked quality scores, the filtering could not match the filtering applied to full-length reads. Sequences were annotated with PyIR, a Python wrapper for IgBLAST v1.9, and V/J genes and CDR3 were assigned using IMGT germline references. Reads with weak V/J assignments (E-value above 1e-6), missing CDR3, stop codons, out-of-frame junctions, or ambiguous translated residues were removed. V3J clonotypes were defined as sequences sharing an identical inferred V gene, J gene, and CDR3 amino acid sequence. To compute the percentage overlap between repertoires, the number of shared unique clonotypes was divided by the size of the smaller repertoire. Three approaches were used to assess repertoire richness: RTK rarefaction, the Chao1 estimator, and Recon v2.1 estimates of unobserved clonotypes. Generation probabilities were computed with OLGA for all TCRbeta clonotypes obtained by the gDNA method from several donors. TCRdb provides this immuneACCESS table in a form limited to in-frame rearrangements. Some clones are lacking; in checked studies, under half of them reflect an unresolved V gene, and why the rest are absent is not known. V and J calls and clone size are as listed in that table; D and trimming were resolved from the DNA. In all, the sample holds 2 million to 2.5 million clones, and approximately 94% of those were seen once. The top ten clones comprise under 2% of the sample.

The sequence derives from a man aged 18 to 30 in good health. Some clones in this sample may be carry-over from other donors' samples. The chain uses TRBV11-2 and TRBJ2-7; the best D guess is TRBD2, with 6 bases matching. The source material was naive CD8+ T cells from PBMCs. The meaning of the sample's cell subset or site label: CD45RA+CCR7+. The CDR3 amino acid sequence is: CASSQAGTGKDEQYF. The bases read TGTGCCAGCAGCCAAGCCGGGACTGGGAAGGACGAGCAGTACTTC.